These 32 T cell receptor beta chains originate from one sample sequenced in a study of blood T cell repertoires in COVID-19. The assay was immunoSEQ multiplex PCR, and TCRdb's table has in-frame clones only and misses some. This table has roughly 250,000 clones, about 88% appearing once. Specimen: peripheral blood. The source of these receptors is a woman aged 40 to 50 who had recovered from COVID-19.

The gene calls are TRBV28 and TRBJ2-3, with TRBD2 matching 12 bases. This CDR3 has 16 amino acids. Germline trimming cut 4 bases from V and 4 bases from J; bases unmatched to any gene: 6. Germline V CDR1 and CDR2: MDHEN, SYDVKM. CDR3 bases: TGTGCCAGCAGTTCCCACTCTAGCGGGGGGGCAGATACGCAGTATTTT. It yields the protein CASSSHSSGGADTQYF. Using reference TRBV28 and TRBJ2-3 for the parts outside the CDR3, the full variable domain is DVKVTQSSRYLVKRTGEKVFLECVQDMDHENMFWYRQDPGLGLRLIYFSYDVKMKEKGDIPEGYSVSREKKERFSLILESASTNQTSMYLCASSSHSSGGADTQYFGPGTRLTVL.

The CDR3 nucleotides are TGTGCCAGCAGCTTGTTTCCTGGGGGCATGGCCCTCCACTTT. Translating gives CASSLFPGGMALHF. This sequence joins TRBV7-2 and TRBJ1-6; tentatively, D is TRBD1 (6 bases). CDR1 and CDR2 from the germline V gene are SGHTA and FQGNSA. The CDR3 spans 14 residues. V shed 3 bases and J shed 14 bases, with 17 bases lying between them.

The rearrangement uses TRBV27 and TRBJ1-4, with D tentatively TRBD1 (6 bases). The germline V gene encodes CDR1 MNHEY and CDR2 SMNVEV (reference sequence). The CDR3 extends over 15 amino acids. The V gene lost 6 bases and the J gene lost 5 bases, with 16 bases spanning the gap. CDR3 DNA sequence: TGTGCCAGCAGCCGGGGGGCGGTAGGGAATGAAAAACTGTTTTTT. It is translated as CASSRGAVGNEKLFF.

This rearrangement joins TRBV7-3 to TRBJ1-6; a weak D match, TRBD1 (6 bases). The CDR3 is 13 residues long. Germline assignment: CDR1 SGHTA and CDR2 FQGTGA. V was cut by 5 bases and J by 10 bases, with 12 bases left in between. CDR3: CASSLYRDSPLHF. The CDR3 region has the DNA TGTGCCAGCAGCCTGTACAGGGACTCACCCCTCCACTTT.

The chain combines TRBV7-9 with TRBJ2-1; 9 nucleotides match TRBD1. With V trimmed by 4 bases and J by 6 bases, 7 bases remained unmatched. The length of the CDR3 is 15 residues. Germline assignment: CDR1 SEHNR and CDR2 FQNEAQ (reference sequence). The CDR3: CASSSGQGIGNEQFF. In DNA form, the CDR3 reads TGTGCCAGCAGCTCAGGACAGGGGATAGGCAATGAGCAGTTCTTC.

The chain joins TRBV28 to TRBJ2-1, with a possible D match to TRBD2 (6 bases). This CDR3 is built from 16 residues. V gave up 6 bases and J gave up 0 bases, with 15 bases separating them. Germline V gives CDR1 MDHEN, CDR2 SYDVKM. In DNA, the CDR3 is TGTGCCAGCAGGACTAGACTAACTCTCTCCTACAATGAGCAGTTCTTC. Translation: CASRTRLTLSYNEQFF.

This chain links TRBV4-3 with TRBJ2-7; D not resolved. Germline CDR1 and CDR2: LGHNA and YSLEER. There are 15 residues in the CDR3. V was shortened by 1 base and J by 4 bases, with 14 bases between the two germline ends. CDR3 nucleotide sequence: TGCGCCAGCAGCCAAGGTCAGGCCAACGAATACGAGCAGTACTTC. Translated: CASSQGQANEYEQYF.

V is TRBV30 and J is TRBJ2-5; 9 bases align to TRBD2. With V trimmed by 0 bases and J by 5 bases, 1 base remained unmatched. Per germline, CDR1 GTSNPN and CDR2 SVGIG (reference sequence). The CDR3 spans 13 residues. The CDR3 nucleotides read TGTGCCTGGAGTGTTGCGGGGGGGGAGACCCAGTACTTC. This gives the protein CAWSVAGGETQYF.

This chain joins TRBV5-1 and TRBJ2-2; 9 bases match TRBD1. The trim removed 4 bases at V and 4 bases at J, leaving 8 bases unmatched. Germline CDR1 SGHRS, CDR2 YFSETQ. This CDR3 has 16 amino acids. CDR3 sequence (DNA): TGCGCCAGCAGCAGGGGGGGACAGGGAACCACCGGGGAGCTGTTTTTT. It yields the protein CASSRGGQGTTGELFF.

The V and J genes are TRBV5-4 and TRBJ1-4; TRBD1 matches at 7 bases. With V trimmed by 2 bases and J by 0 bases, 1 base remained unmatched. The germline CDR1 and CDR2 sequences are SGHNT and YYREEE (reference sequence). The CDR3 contains 15 residues. In nucleotides, the CDR3 is TGTGCCAGCAGCTTTCAGGGGGCAACTAATGAAAAACTGTTTTTT. Amino acids: CASSFQGATNEKLFF.

This rearrangement joins TRBV2 to TRBJ1-2, with D maybe TRBD1 (6 bases). Germline lookup yields CDR1 SNHLY and CDR2 FYNNEI. Trimming cost V 3 bases and J 4 bases, with 21 bases left between them. The CDR3 length is 17 residues. The CDR3 bases are TGTGCCAGCAGTGAGGGATGGGGGCGGGGGCAGGCCTATGGCTACACCTTC. Its translation: CASSEGWGRGQAYGYTF.

V and J are TRBV4-3 and TRBJ1-4; D unresolved. Trimming left V 0 bases short and J 0 bases short, with 11 bases between. The CDR3 sequence is 17 residues long. CDR1 and CDR2 from the germline V gene are LGHNA and YSLEER. The CDR3 loop reads CASSQDLVAATNEKLFF. CDR3 nucleotides: TGCGCCAGCAGCCAAGATCTTGTGGCAGCAACTAATGAAAAACTGTTTTTT.

The chain links TRBV9 to TRBJ1-3; D ambiguous. CDR3 length: 16 residues. The germline V and J ends were trimmed by 0 bases and 3 bases, with 13 bases remaining between them. Germline CDR1 reads SGDLS; CDR2 reads YYNGEE. The CDR3 DNA is TGTGCCAGCAGCGTAGAGTCGGGGAGAGTTGGAAACACCATATATTTT. Amino acid sequence: CASSVESGRVGNTIYF.

Only one count was recorded for this clone. The rearrangement links TRBV10-3 to TRBJ2-7; TRBD1 agrees at 9 bases. This CDR3 is built from 14 residues. Germline assignment: CDR1 ENHRY and CDR2 SYGVKD. The J segment lost 2 bases and the V segment lost 6 bases, leaving 5 bases of the junction unmatched. CDR3 nucleotide sequence: TGTGCCATCAGAATGGGACAGGGAACCTACGAGCAGTACTTC. It yields the protein CAIRMGQGTYEQYF.

This chain joins TRBV19 and TRBJ2-7; 8 bases line up with TRBD1. CDR1 and CDR2 from the germline V gene are LNHDA and SQIVND (reference sequence). The trim removed 3 bases at V and 2 bases at J, leaving 12 bases unmatched. The CDR3 is made up of 17 amino acids. DNA of the CDR3: TGTGCCAGTAGTATCTGGCCGACAGGGGTCCCCCCCTACGAGCAGTACTTC. Protein sequence: CASSIWPTGVPPYEQYF.

The rearrangement links TRBV30 to TRBJ2-1; 14 bases fit TRBD2. V lost 5 bases, J lost 3 bases, and 12 bases stayed unmatched. CDR1 and CDR2 from the germline V gene are GTSNPN and SVGIG (reference sequence). This CDR3 comprises 18 residues. The CDR3: CAWDAGTSGGTFYNEQFF. In DNA form, the CDR3 reads TGTGCCTGGGACGCCGGGACTAGCGGGGGAACATTCTACAATGAGCAGTTCTTC.

The sample holds many counts of this clone. The rearrangement uses TRBV11-3 and TRBJ1-2, with 7 bases fitting TRBD1. The germline V gene has CDR1 SGHNT and CDR2 YENEEA. Trimming took 4 bases from V and 1 from J; bases not matched to a gene: 3. The CDR3 sequence is 14 residues long. Here the CDR3 DNA reads TGTGCCAGCAGCTCCCGGGACAGTAACTATGGCTACACCTTC. Its translation: CASSSRDSNYGYTF.

CDR3 in amino acids: CASSFQRALAGPYEQYF. The CDR3 DNA follows: TGTGCCAGCAGTTTCCAACGTGCCCTAGCGGGACCGTACGAGCAGTACTTC. The chain employs TRBV6-2 or TRBV6-3 and TRBJ2-7; 9 nucleotides match TRBD2. This CDR3 spans 17 amino acids. Germline V CDR1 and CDR2: MNHEY, SVGEGT. Trimming took 4 bases from V and 4 from J; bases not matched to a gene: 14.

The chain is built from TRBV18 and TRBJ2-7; TRBD2 matches 7 bases. The CDR3 runs to 15 residues. CDR1 and CDR2 from the germline V gene are KGHSH and LQKENI. V gave up 5 bases and J gave up 6 bases; unmatched junction bases: 13. For the CDR3, the DNA is TGTGCCAGCTCAAGCGGGGACTCCTTGGGAGCCGAGCAGTACTTC. Translating gives CASSSGDSLGAEQYF.

The gene calls are TRBV7-3 and TRBJ2-3; D might be TRBD1 (6 bases). Germline loops: CDR1 SGHTA, CDR2 FQGTGA. Trimming stripped 1 base from V and 1 base from J, with 9 bases between. The CDR3 is 15 residues long. The CDR3 protein is CASSLIQGGTDTQYF. DNA for the CDR3: TGTGCCAGCAGCTTAATACAGGGAGGCACAGATACGCAGTATTTT.

This chain links TRBV7-8 with TRBJ1-4; D remains unclear. CDR3 size: 12 residues. Trimming took off 0 bases at V and 8 bases at J, with 4 bases between the two ends. Germline values: CDR1 SGHVS, CDR2 FQNEAQ. In nucleotides, the CDR3 is TGTGCCAGCAGCTTAGCGAGGGAAAAACTGTTTTTT. It specifies CASSLAREKLFF.

V and J are TRBV25-1 and TRBJ2-7, with 12 positions matching TRBD2. The J segment lost 5 bases and the V segment lost 1 base, leaving 12 bases of the junction unmatched. Per germline, CDR1 MGHDK and CDR2 SYGVNS. The CDR3 is 18 residues long. The CDR3 region is CASSELTGASGRANEQYF. The CDR3 bases are TGTGCCAGCAGTGAATTAACGGGGGCTAGCGGGAGGGCCAACGAGCAGTACTTC.

V and J are TRBV19 and TRBJ1-4; 9 nucleotides line up with TRBD1. CDR3 length: 15 amino acids. V lost 5 bases to trimming and J lost 5 bases; unmatched junction nucleotides: 6. From germline, CDR1 is LNHDA and CDR2 SQIVND (reference sequence). The CDR3 DNA follows: TGTGCCAGTAGTTCCGACAGGGGGGGGAATGAAAAACTGTTTTTT. Translated: CASSSDRGGNEKLFF.

The chain couples TRBV27 to TRBJ1-2; no firm D call. Germline V lookup: CDR1 MNHEY, CDR2 SMNVEV (reference sequence). The CDR3 extends over 16 amino acids. The V end lost 2 bases, the J end lost 2 bases, and 15 bases lay between the germline ends. The DNA of the CDR3 is TGTGCCAGCAGTTTACAGCGCCCACCAGCCAACTATGGCTACACCTTC. The encoded protein is CASSLQRPPANYGYTF.

This chain connects TRBV19 to TRBJ1-3, with TRBD1 matching over 9 bases. CDR3 length: 15 amino acids. Trimming cost V 3 bases and J 2 bases; bases outside gene matches: 2. Germline V gene sequence: CDR1 LNHDA, CDR2 SQIVND (reference sequence). This CDR3 reads CASSITGGPGNTIYF. The CDR3 nucleotides read TGTGCCAGTAGTATCACAGGGGGCCCTGGAAACACCATATATTTT.

This CDR3 reads CASSFGDRDDNEQFF. CDR3 nucleotides: TGCGCCAGCAGCTTTGGGGACAGGGATGACAATGAGCAGTTCTTC. The rearrangement links TRBV5-1 to TRBJ2-1; the match to TRBD1 covers 9 bases. CDR3 length: 15 amino acids. Per the germline V gene, CDR1 is SGHRS and CDR2 is YFSETQ. With V trimmed by 2 bases and J by 5 bases, 5 bases remained unmatched.

The CDR3 sequence is CASSEAGLSNTEAFF. In DNA form, the CDR3 reads TGTGCCAGCAGTGAAGCGGGACTTTCGAACACTGAAGCTTTCTTT. V is TRBV2 and J is TRBJ1-1, with TRBD1 as a possible D gene (5 bases). V lost 0 bases, J lost 1 base, and 9 bases lay in between. The germline gives CDR1 SNHLY, CDR2 FYNNEI. The CDR3 runs to 15 residues.

The chain combines TRBV18 with TRBJ2-7, with unresolved D. Trimming took off 3 bases at V and 3 bases at J, with 12 bases between the two ends. The length of the CDR3 is 14 residues. Germline values: CDR1 KGHSH, CDR2 LQKENI. The CDR3 DNA reads as TGTGCCAGCTCACCCGCCGCAGGCCGCTACGAGCAGTACTTC. Translation gives CASSPAAGRYEQYF.

To note about this clone: Within the sample, other DNA sequences also encode this same CDR3. CDR3 DNA sequence: TGTGCCAGCAGCTTGGGACTAGCGGGAGGCACAGATACGCAGTATTTT. Translating it yields CASSLGLAGGTDTQYF. The V gene is TRBV5-4, the J gene TRBJ2-3; TRBD2 matches 12 bases. The CDR3 has 16 residues. Germline V gene lookup returns CDR1 SGHNT and CDR2 YYREEE (reference sequence). V shed 0 bases, J shed 1 base, and the junction held 0 bases outside the gene matches. The entire variable domain, with the rest obtained from reference TRBV5-4 and TRBJ2-3, is as follows: ETGVTQSPTHLIKTRGQQVTLRCSSQSGHNTVSWYQQALGQGPQFIFQYYREEENGRGNFPPRFSGLQFPNYSSELNVNALELDDSALYLCASSLGLAGGTDTQYFGPGTRLTVL.

V and J are TRBV7-8 and TRBJ1-4, with a tentative D call TRBD1 (5 bases). Deletions cut 1 base from V and 8 bases from J, with 11 bases between. The CDR3 is made up of 14 amino acids. Germline values: CDR1 SGHVS, CDR2 FQNEAQ. The CDR3 sequence: CASSLGGLGEKLFF. The CDR3 DNA reads as TGTGCCAGCAGCTTAGGGGGCTTGGGAGAAAAACTGTTTTTT.

The V and J genes are TRBV3-1 (or the pseudogene TRBV3-2) and TRBJ2-7; 7 bases line up with TRBD2. The CDR3 runs to 15 residues. Germline trimming cut 6 bases from V and 4 bases from J; bases unmatched to any gene: 12. Germline V lookup: CDR1 LGHDT, CDR2 YNNKEL (reference sequence). The CDR3 sequence is CASRNGLAAKYEQYF. The CDR3 DNA sequence: TGTGCCAGCAGGAACGGGCTAGCGGCAAAATACGAGCAGTACTTC.

The chain has TRBV6-5 and TRBJ1-4; no clear D. Deletions cut 7 bases from V and 2 bases from J, with 8 bases between. This CDR3 has 13 amino acids. Germline V lookup: CDR1 MNHEY, CDR2 SVGAGI. The CDR3 DNA is TGTGCCAGCAAACGAGGGACTAATGAAAAACTGTTTTTT. Protein sequence: CASKRGTNEKLFF.